Listed here are 17 T cell receptor beta chains from one sample, sequenced in a study of T cells in Graves' hyperthyroidism and ophthalmopathy. TCR beta CDR3 region amplification was performed from RNA transcripts. Carried out on the TCR CDR3, a first-round RT-PCR used the HTBI primer set. TCRdb reprocessed the multiplex PCR reads with MiXCR, giving one entry per CDR3 protein. Of approximately 430,000 distinct CDR3 sequences listed, roughly 14% are singletons. Sample: blood. Source of these receptors: a man younger than 30 with Graves' ophthalmopathy.

This clonotype was counted only a few times. This chain joins TRBV24-1 and TRBJ1-5; D is perhaps TRBD1 (6 bases). The CDR3 is 14 amino acids. V lost 3 bases and J lost 7, with 12 bases in between. Germline V gene sequence: CDR1 KGHDR, CDR2 SFDVKD. CDR3 nucleotide sequence: TGTGCCACCAGTGATGGGGGGGGCGAGCAGCCCCAGCATTTT. Residues: CATSDGGGEQPQHF.

The chain combines TRBV12-3 or TRBV12-4 with TRBJ1-1; D is uncertain. The germline V and J ends were trimmed by 3 bases and 10 bases, with 15 bases remaining between them. There are 13 residues in the CDR3. CDR3 loop: CASSFAGIAAAFF. CDR3 nucleotides: TGTGCCAGCAGTTTTGCTGGGATCGCTGCAGCTTTCTTT.

The sample holds many counts of this clonotype. The chain combines TRBV7-9 with TRBJ2-2; TRBD1 matches at 8 bases. The CDR3 spans 15 residues. With V trimmed by 5 bases and J by 3 bases, 5 bases remained unmatched. Germline V CDR1 and CDR2: SEHNR, FQNEAQ (reference sequence). The CDR3 region has the DNA TGTGCCAGCAGCCCCCGGACAGGGTACACCGGGGAGCTGTTTTTT. Its translation: CASSPRTGYTGELFF.

V usage is TRBV14 and J usage is TRBJ1-1; 8 bases map to TRBD1. Germline-derived CDR1 and CDR2 are SGHDN and FVKESK. There are 15 residues in the CDR3. V dropped 3 bases and J dropped 6; count of bases not matched to a gene: 9. DNA for the CDR3: TGTGCCAGCAGCCAGGGGACAGGACCTCTCCCTGAAGCTTTCTTT. Its protein product is CASSQGTGPLPEAFF.

This clonotype has at least ten counts. The rearrangement uses TRBV7-2 and TRBJ1-2; D call uncertain. Looked up from germline, CDR1 is SGHTA and CDR2 is FQGNSA. The CDR3 is made up of 14 amino acids. Trimming removed 1 base at V and 2 bases at J, with 8 bases between. CDR3 coding DNA: TGTGCCAGCAGCTTAGGTTGGCAGAACTATGGCTACACCTTC. Amino acid sequence: CASSLGWQNYGYTF.

The chain recombines TRBV6-2 or TRBV6-3 with TRBJ1-1; D unclear. The V gene's germline CDR1 is MNHEY and CDR2 SVGEGT. Trimming shortened V by 5 bases and J by 1 base, and 14 bases separated the two germline ends. This CDR3 is built from 15 residues. CDR3 protein: CASSVSRTENTEAFF. The CDR3 DNA reads TGTGCCAGCAGTGTCTCCAGGACGGAGAACACTGAAGCTTTCTTT.

The chain uses TRBV12-3 or TRBV12-4 and TRBJ2-1; D is possibly TRBD1 (5 bases). The CDR3 is made up of 13 amino acids. V was cut by 6 bases and J by 15 bases, with 21 bases left in between. The CDR3 DNA sequence: TGTGCCAGCAGCCGAATGGACACTTCATCGCGGTTCTTC. This translates into CASSRMDTSSRFF.

This sequence joins TRBV5-1 and TRBJ2-1, with TRBD2 identical over 8 bases. The CDR3 consists of 16 residues. Germline lookup yields CDR1 SGHRS and CDR2 YFSETQ. V lost 3 bases, J lost 4 bases, and 9 bases stayed unmatched. The CDR3 protein is CASSSAAGAPYNEQFF. The CDR3 bases are TGCGCCAGCAGCTCCGCAGCGGGGGCCCCATACAATGAGCAGTTCTTC.

This clonotype was seen ten or more times. This chain joins TRBV20-1 and TRBJ2-1; D might be TRBD1 (5 bases). V lost 5 bases, J lost 4 bases, and 15 bases lay in between. The CDR3 extends over 14 amino acids. Germline V lookup: CDR1 DFQATT, CDR2 SNEGSKA (reference sequence). CDR3 sequence reads: CSALNRPEYNEQFF. The CDR3 DNA reads TGCAGTGCTCTAAACAGGCCCGAATACAATGAGCAGTTCTTC.

This clonotype was counted only a few times. The rearrangement uses TRBV29-1 and TRBJ2-5, with TRBD1 as a possible D gene (5 bases). The germline V gene has CDR1 SQVTM and CDR2 ANQGSEA. Trimming cost V 6 bases and J 4 bases, with 9 bases left between them. There are 11 residues in the CDR3. This CDR3 is CSVPQGETQYF. As DNA, the CDR3 is TGCAGCGTCCCTCAGGGAGAGACCCAGTACTTC.

This clonotype was seen repeatedly, ten times or more. This chain links TRBV9 with TRBJ1-2; perhaps TRBD1 as D (6 bases). The length of the CDR3 is 14 residues. Deletions cut 5 bases from V and 3 bases from J, with 14 bases between. Germline V lookup: CDR1 SGDLS, CDR2 YYNGEE. Written as DNA, the CDR3 is TGTGCCAGCAGAGCCGCGGGGGCCTACTATGGCTACACCTTC. As protein: CASRAAGAYYGYTF.

This clonotype was counted many times. V is TRBV2 and J is TRBJ1-5; D is undetermined. Germline V gene lookup returns CDR1 SNHLY and CDR2 FYNNEI. The CDR3 runs to 14 residues. Deletions cut 5 bases from V and 4 bases from J, with 12 bases between. CDR3 in amino acids: CASSLRDVNQPQHF. The CDR3 DNA reads as TGTGCCAGCAGTCTCCGGGATGTGAATCAGCCCCAGCATTTT.

This clonotype was detected a few times. The chain couples TRBV15 to TRBJ1-2; 11 bases align to TRBD1. V shed 0 bases, J shed 4 bases, and the junction held 4 bases outside the gene matches. CDR1 LNHNV and CDR2 YYDKDF come from the germline V gene (reference sequence). The CDR3 has 16 amino acids. The CDR3 DNA follows: TGTGCCACCAGCAGAGATAGGACAGGGGGCGCCTATGGCTACACCTTC. Its translation: CATSRDRTGGAYGYTF.

In its sample, this clonotype was seen many times. V gene TRBV10-3 combines with J gene TRBJ1-4, with TRBD1 matching 8 bases. The V gene's germline CDR1 is ENHRY and CDR2 SYGVKD. The CDR3 totals 14 residues. V dropped 6 bases and J dropped 4; count of bases not matched to a gene: 4. The CDR3 nucleotides are TGTGCCATCAGACCGGGACAGGATAATGAAAAACTGTTTTTT. Residues: CAIRPGQDNEKLFF.

This clonotype was picked up many times. J is TRBJ2-3 and V is TRBV12-3 or TRBV12-4; 8 nucleotides agree with TRBD2. Losses at the gene ends were 2 bases for V and 0 bases for J; bases not matched to a gene: 7. CDR3 size: 17 residues. The CDR3 nucleotides read TGTGCCAGCAGTTTAAGACTAGCGAGCGACAGCACAGATACGCAGTATTTT. This gives the protein CASSLRLASDSTDTQYF.

This clonotype has ten or more counts. The J gene is TRBJ2-3, the V gene TRBV5-8; D is unresolved. The CDR3 is 15 amino acids. Trimming removed 0 bases from V and 2 bases from J, with 10 bases in between. Germline lookup yields CDR1 SGHTS and CDR2 YDEGEE. For the CDR3, the DNA is TGTGCCAGCAGCTTGGGCGTAGATTCCACAGATACGCAGTATTTT. It encodes CASSLGVDSTDTQYF.

This clonotype was seen ten or more times. The chain recombines TRBV5-1 with TRBJ1-1; D call uncertain. This CDR3 is built from 13 residues. V shed 7 bases and J shed 0 bases, with 10 bases lying between them. Germline CDR1 is SGHRS and CDR2 is YFSETQ. For the CDR3, the DNA is TGCGCCAGCCAGGAACAGATGAACACTGAAGCTTTCTTT. Its protein product is CASQEQMNTEAFF.